Presented here are 20 T cell receptor beta chains from one specimen sequenced in a study of post-analysis software for immune sequencing data. The antigens these receptors bind are not known. Built from TCR beta cDNA, the libraries had unique molecular identifiers in them. TCRdb reprocessed the PCR reads via MiXCR and lists one record per CDR3 protein. This sample has about 620,000 distinct CDR3 sequences, with 44% found just once. The study, taken as a whole, reports: Controls showed lower frequencies than patients for five TRBV segments, and TRBV5-6, TRBV5-1 and TRBV20-1 were among these.

The sequencing input was blood. The receptors here all came from a girl aged 10-17 years with multiple sclerosis.

This clonotype was found a few times. This CDR3 reads CSARRGDEQYF. CDR3 bases: TGCAGTGCTAGGCGCGGCGACGAGCAGTACTTC. The V call is TRBV20-1, the J call TRBJ2-7, with D uncertain. Germline CDR1 is DFQATT and CDR2 is SNEGSKA (reference sequence). Trimming pared 3 bases from V and 5 bases from J, leaving 8 bases between. The CDR3 runs 11 residues.

V is TRBV5-5 and J is TRBJ1-1; tentatively, D is TRBD1 (5 bases). Germline V lookup: CDR1 SGHKS, CDR2 YYEKEE (reference sequence). The CDR3 consists of 14 residues. V gave up 8 bases and J gave up 5 bases, with 19 bases separating them. CDR3 sequence reads: CASWSLRGRTEAFF. The CDR3 region has the DNA TGTGCCAGTTGGTCCTTAAGGGGTCGAACTGAAGCTTTCTTT.

This chain links TRBV7-9 with TRBJ2-3, with D possibly TRBD2 on 5 matching bases. This CDR3 spans 16 amino acids. Germline V gene data show CDR1 as SEHNR and CDR2 as FQNEAQ (reference sequence). Trimming took 2 bases from V and 2 from J, leaving 14 bases between them. The CDR3 loop is CASSLRSGSTTDTQYF. As DNA, the CDR3 is TGTGCCAGCAGCTTAAGAAGCGGATCCACCACAGATACGCAGTATTTT.

This chain uses TRBV20-1 with TRBJ2-4; no definite D call. CDR1 is DFQATT and CDR2 is SNEGSKA in the germline V gene (reference sequence). Trimming took off 4 bases at V and 4 bases at J, with 8 bases between the two ends. CDR3 length equals 12 residues. The CDR3 loop reads CSATDAKNIQYF. In nucleotides, the CDR3 is TGCAGTGCTACCGACGCTAAAAACATTCAGTACTTC.

The chain employs TRBV10-3 and TRBJ2-7, with D tentatively TRBD2 (5 bases). Germline V lookup: CDR1 ENHRY, CDR2 SYGVKD. The V end was cut by 2 bases, the J end by 2 bases, with 10 bases between. The CDR3 covers 14 residues. CDR3 sequence (DNA): TGTGCCATCAGTGAGCCCGAGGGCACCTACGAGCAGTACTTC. It is translated as CAISEPEGTYEQYF.

This clonotype was counted only a few times. The chain carries TRBV6-6 and TRBJ2-4; D gene uncertain. The CDR3 contains 11 residues. Germline assignment: CDR1 MNHNY and CDR2 SVGAGI (reference sequence). V gave up 5 bases and J gave up 7 bases, with 6 bases separating them. CDR3 in DNA: TGTGCCAGCAGTAGGCAGAACATTCAGTACTTC. Amino acids: CASSRQNIQYF.

This CDR3 reads CAISAPRSEREAYEQYF. The CDR3 DNA follows: TGTGCCATCAGTGCCCCGAGGTCTGAGCGGGAGGCCTACGAGCAGTACTTC. The genes are TRBV10-3 and TRBJ2-7; 9 bases align to TRBD2. Germline lookup yields CDR1 ENHRY and CDR2 SYGVKD. This CDR3 has 17 amino acids. The ends lost 4 bases at V and 2 bases at J; junction bases unmatched: 12.

The chain couples TRBV3-1 to TRBJ2-1; 8 bases are shared with TRBD2. The V and J ends lost 1 base and 13 bases, in that order; junction bases with no gene match: 6. Germline V lookup: CDR1 LGHDT, CDR2 YNNKEL (reference sequence). This CDR3 is 13 amino acids long. CDR3 residues: CASSQVRAGDQFF. In DNA form, the CDR3 reads TGTGCCAGCAGCCAAGTCCGAGCGGGGGACCAGTTCTTC.

In this sample, this clonotype turned up a few times. V and J are TRBV4-1 and TRBJ2-1; 8 nucleotides match TRBD1. The CDR3 is 15 residues long. V shed 4 bases, J shed 9 bases, and the junction held 11 bases outside the gene matches. Per the germline V gene, CDR1 is MGHRA and CDR2 is YSYEKL. The CDR3 is CASSPSRDRSGEQFF. In DNA, the CDR3 is TGCGCCAGCAGCCCGTCCCGGGACAGGAGCGGTGAGCAGTTCTTC.

On this clonotype: Germline and junction disagree at one end, which may indicate a read error. The rearrangement uses TRBV6-5 and TRBJ2-1, with a tentative D call TRBD2 (6 bases). Germline loops: CDR1 MNHEY, CDR2 SVGAGI. The CDR3 contains 14 residues. CDR3 amino acids: CASSYWPAGNEQFF. The DNA for the CDR3 is TGTGCCAGTAGTTACTGGCCAGCGGGCAATGAGCAGTTCTTC.

This clonotype was seen a few times. A much larger clonotype is one base distant, so this may be a read error. CDR3 in DNA: TGTGCCGGCAGCCAAAGCTACGAGCAGTACTTC. It specifies CAGSQSYEQYF. The J gene is TRBJ2-7, the V gene TRBV3-1; D not certain. Germline lookup yields CDR1 LGHDT and CDR2 YNNKEL (reference sequence). CDR3 length equals 11 residues.

This clonotype was picked up a small number of times. The chain is built from TRBV6-5 and TRBJ1-2; TRBD1 is a possible D gene (5 bases). Per germline, CDR1 MNHEY and CDR2 SVGAGI. This CDR3 contains 15 residues. Trimming stripped 6 bases from V and 1 base from J, with 15 bases between. The CDR3 loop reads CASSITGTFNYGYTF. DNA of the CDR3: TGTGCCAGCAGCATCACCGGGACGTTTAACTATGGCTACACCTTC.

The CDR3: CASSLIPGPGEQYF. The CDR3 DNA follows: TGTGCCAGCAGCTTAATTCCCGGACCTGGCGAGCAGTACTTC. The chain carries TRBV7-6 and TRBJ2-5; D is unresolved. The end of the DNA is better explained by TRBJ2-7, so the J call may be wrong. CDR3 length equals 14 residues. The V gene's germline CDR1 is SGHVS and CDR2 FNYEAQ.

The chain is built from TRBV29-1 and TRBJ2-5, with D possibly being TRBD2 (5 bases). The J call may be faulty, since TRBJ2-7 better matches the DNA end. The CDR3 spans 12 residues. Germline CDR1 and CDR2: SQVTM and ANQGSEA. The CDR3 spells CSVRGRFYEQYF. As DNA, the CDR3 is TGCAGCGTCAGAGGGCGTTTCTACGAGCAGTACTTC.

The sample holds one count of this clonotype. A much larger clone lies a single base off, so this may be a read error. The V and J genes are TRBV5-1 and TRBJ2-7, with D maybe TRBD1 (6 bases). The germline gives CDR1 SGHRS, CDR2 YFSETQ. This CDR3 is 13 amino acids long. V was shortened by 4 bases and J by 7 bases, with 15 bases between the two germline ends. CDR3 region: CASSMGHYGEQYF. In DNA form, the CDR3 reads TGCGCCAGCAGCATGGGACATTACGGAGAGCAGTACTTC. The full variable domain, rest sourced from reference TRBV5-1 and TRBJ2-7, is KAGVTQTPRYLIKTRGQQVTLSCSPISGHRSVSWYQQTPGQGLQFLFEYFSETQRNKGNFPGRFSGRQFSNSRSEMNVSTLELGDSALYLCASSMGHYGEQYFGPGTRLTVT.

The gene calls are TRBV28 and TRBJ2-1; possible D gene TRBD2, 6 bases. The CDR3 sequence is 16 residues long. Trimming took off 1 base at V and 3 bases at J, with 13 bases between the two ends. Germline V lookup: CDR1 MDHEN, CDR2 SYDVKM. CDR3 protein: CASSLLAGSNYNEQFF. Here the CDR3 DNA reads TGTGCCAGCAGTTTATTGGCCGGGAGTAACTACAATGAGCAGTTCTTC.

The table lists this clonotype with a few counts. V is TRBV6-1 and J is TRBJ1-1; 10 bases fit TRBD1. Germline V lookup: CDR1 MNHNS, CDR2 SASEGT. The CDR3 has 14 amino acids. The trim removed 7 bases at V and 4 bases at J, leaving 6 bases unmatched. The CDR3 nucleotides read TGTGCCAGCATAGAGCGGACAGGGGGCACTGAAGCTTTCTTT. It yields the protein CASIERTGGTEAFF.

V is TRBV12-3 or TRBV12-4 and J is TRBJ2-4, with D possibly called TRBD1 or TRBD2 (6 bases each). The CDR3 extends over 15 amino acids. The V end was cut by 9 bases, the J end by 0 bases, with 15 bases between. This chain's CDR3 is CASSGRGEAKNIQYF. CDR3 nucleotides: TGTGCCAGTTCTGGTAGGGGGGAAGCCAAAAACATTCAGTACTTC.

V gene TRBV7-2 combines with J gene TRBJ2-2; D perhaps matches TRBD1 (5 bases). CDR1 is SGHTA, CDR2 FQGNSA, per germline. CDR3 length: 13 amino acids. Deletions cut 10 bases from V and 8 bases from J, with 17 bases between. The chain's CDR3 is CATTRTNSGELFF. In DNA, the CDR3 is TGTGCCACAACTCGGACAAACTCGGGGGAGCTGTTTTTT.

This chain links TRBV12-3 or TRBV12-4 with TRBJ2-6; D is unclear. V lost 10 bases and J lost 4, with 11 bases in between. This CDR3 spans 13 amino acids. The CDR3 loop reads CATTDRGANVLTF. The CDR3 nucleotides are TGTGCCACCACGGATCGGGGGGCCAACGTCCTGACTTTC.